The 26 T cell receptor beta chains listed next were all sequenced from one sample in a study of CXCR3-negative and CXCR3-positive naive CD8 T cells. TRB cDNA was prepared as libraries by UMI-labeled 5' RACE. TCRdb re-called the 5' RACE reads, yielding one record per CDR3 amino acid sequence without DNA. The specimen's table records roughly 48,000 distinct CDR3 sequences. Sequenced sample: memory CD8+ T cells from blood. The receptors were gathered from a human donor in good health. Some clones in this sample may be carry-over from other donors' samples.

The chain links TRBV6-2 or TRBV6-3 to TRBJ1-1; TCRdb's D call, TRBD1, is unchecked because there is no DNA. Germline lookup yields CDR1 MNHEY and CDR2 SVGEGT. The CDR3 totals 15 residues. The CDR3 loop reads CASSYSPDRGTEAFF.

CDR3 region: CASSRRTEKYNEQFF. This rearrangement joins TRBV7-9 to TRBJ2-1. This CDR3 has 15 amino acids. Per germline, CDR1 SEHNR and CDR2 FQNEAQ (reference sequence).

The chain is built from TRBV29-1 and TRBJ2-7. CDR3 length: 15 residues. Germline CDR1 SQVTM, CDR2 ANQGSEA. The CDR3 region is CSVGLQAGVPYEQYF.

The chain recombines TRBV18 with TRBJ2-1. Germline assignment: CDR1 KGHSH and CDR2 LQKENI. CDR3 length: 15 amino acids. The CDR3 sequence is CASSPWDIGENEQFF.

The chain recombines TRBV7-9 with TRBJ2-7. The CDR3 consists of 11 residues. Per the germline V gene, CDR1 is SEHNR and CDR2 is FQNEAQ (reference sequence). The CDR3 spells CASSLNDEQYF. Drawing the rest from reference TRBV7-9 and TRBJ2-7, the complete variable domain is DTGVSQNPRHKITKRGQNVTFRCDPISEHNRLYWYRQTLGQGPEFLTYFQNEAQLEKSRLLSDRFSAERPKGSFSTLEIQRTEQGDSAMYLCASSLNDEQYFGPGTRLTVT.

V and J are TRBV29-1 and TRBJ1-2; TCRdb calls TRBD1, which cannot be checked without DNA. Germline V gene sequence: CDR1 SQVTM, CDR2 ANQGSEA. The CDR3 runs 13 residues. CDR3: CSVEGPGAYGYTF.

The CDR3 loop reads CSVVWGDRPDTQYF. V gene TRBV29-1 combines with J gene TRBJ2-3; TCRdb's D call of TRBD1 is untestable without DNA. CDR3 length equals 14 residues. CDR1 and CDR2 from the germline V gene are SQVTM and ANQGSEA.

V gene TRBV7-6 combines with J gene TRBJ1-4; the D gene TCRdb calls, TRBD1, cannot be checked with no DNA. CDR3 length: 17 residues. Germline CDR1 is SGHVS and CDR2 is FNYEAQ. This chain's CDR3 is CASSKPPARGQREKRFF.

J is TRBJ1-5 and V is TRBV28. CDR1 is MDHEN, CDR2 SYDVKM, per germline. This CDR3 is 17 amino acids long. This CDR3 reads CASSFNREGYSNQPQHF. The full variable domain, completed using reference TRBV28 and TRBJ1-5, is DVKVTQSSRYLVKRTGEKVFLECVQDMDHENMFWYRQDPGLGLRLIYFSYDVKMKEKGDIPEGYSVSREKKERFSLILESASTNQTSMYLCASSFNREGYSNQPQHFGDGTRLSIL.

This clonotype shows up as medium-sized by frequency. The chain is built from TRBV6-2 or TRBV6-3 and TRBJ2-3. Germline CDR1 is MNHEY and CDR2 is SVGEGT. The CDR3 totals 13 residues. This CDR3 reads CASSYKVTDTQYF.

The chain carries TRBV28 and TRBJ1-1; TCRdb's D call, TRBD1, is unchecked because there is no DNA. The CDR3 extends over 14 amino acids. Per germline, CDR1 MDHEN and CDR2 SYDVKM. The CDR3 reads CASSLRTEALRAFF.

This CDR3 is CSVEEAQGASYEQYF. This sequence joins TRBV29-1 and TRBJ2-7; the TCRdb call, TRBD1, lacks DNA for checking. The CDR3 has 15 residues. The V gene's germline CDR1 is SQVTM and CDR2 ANQGSEA.

The rearrangement links TRBV29-1 to TRBJ1-1; absent DNA, TCRdb's TRBD1 call cannot be checked. Germline V CDR1 and CDR2: SQVTM, ANQGSEA. CDR3 length: 13 residues. CDR3 loop: CSVETGGITEAFF.

The rearrangement uses TRBV7-6 and TRBJ1-1; TCRdb's assignment of TRBD1 cannot be checked, as there is no DNA. The CDR3 has 16 residues. The germline gives CDR1 SGHVS, CDR2 FNYEAQ. This CDR3 is CASSLVDGGVGTEAFF.

This rearrangement joins TRBV20-1 to TRBJ1-4; without DNA, the TCRdb call of TRBD1 cannot be checked. Germline assignment: CDR1 DFQATT and CDR2 SNEGSKA (reference sequence). The CDR3 totals 13 residues. The CDR3 loop is CSARQGEWEKLFF.

The chain couples TRBV19 to TRBJ2-2; TCRdb picks TRBD1, but there is no DNA to check that call. This CDR3 comprises 17 residues. Germline CDR1 and CDR2: LNHDA and SQIVND (reference sequence). This CDR3 is CASTGGDWDIFTGELFF.

The gene calls are TRBV7-2 and TRBJ2-3; no DNA is available, so the TRBD1 call from TCRdb remains unchecked. This CDR3 is 15 amino acids long. CDR1 is SGHTA, CDR2 FQGNSA, per germline. This CDR3 is CASSFRQPGTDTQYF.

The V gene is TRBV7-2, the J gene TRBJ1-1; TCRdb indicates TRBD1, and absent DNA this call remains unverified. Germline V gene data show CDR1 as SGHTA and CDR2 as FQGNSA. This CDR3 has 14 amino acids. The CDR3 protein is CASSLWGTNTEAFF.

The CDR3 reads CASSTLERRSTDTQYF. The gene calls are TRBV6-6 and TRBJ2-3; TCRdb returns TRBD2, unconfirmable since there is no DNA. The CDR3 has 16 residues. Germline assignment: CDR1 MNHNY and CDR2 SVGAGI (reference sequence).

The chain joins TRBV2 to TRBJ1-2. The CDR3 length is 11 residues. Germline V gives CDR1 SNHLY, CDR2 FYNNEI. This CDR3 reads CASSETYGYTF.

The chain carries TRBV18 and TRBJ2-1; as DNA is missing, the TRBD1 call by TCRdb cannot be tested. CDR1 is KGHSH and CDR2 is LQKENI in the germline V gene. This CDR3 region has 13 residues. Here the CDR3 reads CASSSDSYNEQFF.

The chain has TRBV15 and TRBJ2-1; TCRdb lists TRBD2, though no DNA is available to test this call. The CDR3 runs 16 residues. From germline, CDR1 is LNHNV and CDR2 YYDKDF (reference sequence). The CDR3 is CATSRVGREVYNEQFF. The variable domain in full, with the rest retrieved from reference TRBV15 and TRBJ2-1, is DAMVIQNPRYQVTQFGKPVTLSCSQTLNHNVMYWYQQKSSQAPKLLFHYYDKDFNNEADTPDNFQSRRPNTSFCFLDIRSPGLGDTAMYLCATSRVGREVYNEQFFGPGTRLTVL.

The V and J genes are TRBV28 and TRBJ2-3; TCRdb lists TRBD2, though no DNA is available to test this call. The germline V gene has CDR1 MDHEN and CDR2 SYDVKM. The CDR3 loop spans 16 amino acids. The CDR3 region is CARHGSGRPYTDTQYF.

V and J are TRBV29-1 and TRBJ2-7. The CDR3 totals 11 residues. In germline, CDR1 is SQVTM, CDR2 ANQGSEA. The CDR3 spells CSGGNYYEQYF.

The chain recombines TRBV5-5 with TRBJ2-4; the TCRdb D gene call, TRBD2, has no DNA to confirm it. Germline V lookup: CDR1 SGHKS, CDR2 YYEKEE (reference sequence). This CDR3 region has 16 residues. CDR3 protein: CASSLGGTSGRDIQYF.

The chain employs TRBV15 and TRBJ2-7; the D call of TRBD1 rests on TCRdb alone, since no DNA is present to check it. The CDR3 totals 14 residues. CDR1 is LNHNV and CDR2 is YYDKDF in the germline V gene (reference sequence). The CDR3: CATSGRQGAYEQYF.